This T cell receptor beta chain was identified during a study of cytomegalovirus exposure and HLA in healthy donors. General study points: Across donors, sequencing depth was assumed by presence/absence analyses to be roughly uniform. Differences between HLA loci emerged in a later analysis of TCR association rates, with DRB1 most and HLA-C fewest. With high specificity and sensitivity, the classifier reportedly diagnosed cytomegalovirus status.

PCR was performed using 60 Vbeta and 13 Jbeta primers. TCRdb's copy holds only in-frame clones and misses some; the assay was immunoSEQ multiplex PCR. The top ten clones hold over 2.5% of a sample with about 130,000 clones, around three quarters of them seen once. Donors likely had unrecorded immune exposures despite being nominally healthy when sampled. The V gene lost 5 bases and the J gene lost 3 bases, with 17 bases spanning the gap. Germline V lookup: CDR1 LNHDA, CDR2 SQIVND (reference sequence). CDR3 length: 17 amino acids. Note on this clone: Its antigen remains unidentified.

The clonotype was recovered from a woman aged 50 to 60 in good health and CMV-seronegative. The specimen sequenced was PBMCs. V is TRBV19 and J is TRBJ2-6; D not certain. The CDR3 sequence: CASSGPAEPYGANVLTF. DNA of the CDR3: TGTGCCAGTAGTGGGCCAGCAGAACCGTATGGGGCCAACGTCCTGACTTTC.